This entry concerns a single T cell receptor beta chain. What this receptor recognizes is not known. Base qualities are not provided; no much larger clone lies one nucleotide away. This record belongs to a study of CD8+CD57+ T cells in acquired aplastic anemia listed by TCRdb under 2018. Study-level background: On average, sorted CD4+ and CD8+ cells yielded approximately 3 ug of extracted DNA, with a range of roughly 0.18 to 27.4 ug. A CD8+CD57+ expansion meant a frequency higher than the mean frequency seen in healthy subjects.

The germline V gene supplies CDR1 SQVTM and CDR2 ANQGSEA. The CDR3, from cysteine to phenylalanine, totals 13 residues. The kept DNA is CDR3 alone, 39 bases in frame from the first base. Trimming at the junction amounts to 6 bases on V and 5 bases on J, and the germline ends lie 14 bases apart. Genomic DNA served as template for TCR beta VDJ combination and CDR3 sequence profiling. An Illumina HiSeq 2000 was used for TCR repertoire sequencing. The authors' analysis ran thus. Repertoire assessment relied on Simpson's diversity index, CDR3 size and DJ length profiles, and TRBV/TRBJ rearrangement plots. The most abundant DNA sequence in the deep sequencing data was taken as the immunodominant clone. CDR3 amino acid sequences were screened for sharing across subjects and were compared with published repertoires and the VDJdb database. TCRdb trimmed public reads at Q25 via fastp, called clones via MiXCR and kept in-frame beta chains. CDR3 protein duplicates are merged, each entry listing the most common genes and DNA. Clone size and V and J calls follow TCRdb, not the original study. The sample table contains approximately 180,000 distinct CDR3 sequences; only one count was recorded for less than 60% of them. Of the sample, 1.8% is held by the ten largest clones.

Results and caveats for the whole study, not just this receptor: Patients and healthy controls showed no significant difference in CD8+ Simpson's diversity (P=0.060). Although 25 to 30 CD8+ CDR3 sequences were shared by patients and controls, these sequences appeared highly expressed in patients and within the immunodominant clones of patients.

Expansion of CD8+CD57+ cells had been shown by flow cytometry in the patients chosen for sequencing. Every patient had a diagnosis of severe acquired aplastic anemia based on International Study of Aplastic Anemia and Agranulocytosis and Camitta criteria. At the time blood was sampled, none of the patients had received any therapy. TCR repertoires of sorted CD4+ and CD8+ blood T cells from severe aplastic anemia patients and healthy subjects were deep-sequenced in the study. Patients were enrolled in the USA under clinicaltrials.gov protocols 00001620, 01623167, 00001397, 00071045, 00081523 and 00961064. Ficoll-Paque density gradient centrifugation was used to isolate peripheral blood mononuclear cells. Before DNA extraction, CD4+ and CD8+ T cells were sorted by FACS or by magnetic beads.

The V and J segments used are TRBV29-1 and TRBJ1-5, and perhaps TRBD1 as D gene, on 6 matching bases. This TCR was recovered from a human donor with aplastic anemia. Sequenced: sorted CD4+, CD8+, or CD8+CD57+ T cells (not recorded which) from PBMCs. The nucleotide sequence reads TGCAGCGTGAGTGGAGGGGGAGATCAGCCCCAGCATTTT. This codes for CSVSGGGDQPQHF.